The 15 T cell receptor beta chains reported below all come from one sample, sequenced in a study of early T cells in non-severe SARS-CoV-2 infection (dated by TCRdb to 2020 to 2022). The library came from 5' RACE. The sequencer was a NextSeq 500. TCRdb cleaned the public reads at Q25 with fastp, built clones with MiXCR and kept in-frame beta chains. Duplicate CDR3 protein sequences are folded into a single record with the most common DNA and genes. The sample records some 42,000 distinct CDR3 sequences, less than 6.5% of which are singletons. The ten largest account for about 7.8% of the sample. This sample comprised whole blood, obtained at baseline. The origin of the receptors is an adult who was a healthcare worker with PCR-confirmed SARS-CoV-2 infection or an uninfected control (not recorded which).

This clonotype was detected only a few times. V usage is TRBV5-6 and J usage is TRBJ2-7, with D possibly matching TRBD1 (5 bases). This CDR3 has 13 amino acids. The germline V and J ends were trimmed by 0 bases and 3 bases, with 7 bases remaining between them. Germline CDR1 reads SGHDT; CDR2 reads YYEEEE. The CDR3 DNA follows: TGTGCCAGCAGCTTGGTTGACAGCTACGAGCAGTACTTC. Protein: CASSLVDSYEQYF.

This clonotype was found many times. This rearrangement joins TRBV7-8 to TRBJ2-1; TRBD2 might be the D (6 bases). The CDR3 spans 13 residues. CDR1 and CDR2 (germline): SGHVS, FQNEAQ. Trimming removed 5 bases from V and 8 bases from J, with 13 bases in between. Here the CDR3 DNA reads TGTGCCAGCAGCGCCGGAGGGCTGGATGAGCAGTTCTTC. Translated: CASSAGGLDEQFF.

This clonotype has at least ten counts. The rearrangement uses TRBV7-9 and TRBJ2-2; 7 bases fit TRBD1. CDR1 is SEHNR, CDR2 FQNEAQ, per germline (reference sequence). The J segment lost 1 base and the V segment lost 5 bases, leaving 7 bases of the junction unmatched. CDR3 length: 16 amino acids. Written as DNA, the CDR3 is TGTGCCAGCAGCACCGACAGGGTAGTGAACACCGGGGAGCTGTTTTTT. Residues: CASSTDRVVNTGELFF.

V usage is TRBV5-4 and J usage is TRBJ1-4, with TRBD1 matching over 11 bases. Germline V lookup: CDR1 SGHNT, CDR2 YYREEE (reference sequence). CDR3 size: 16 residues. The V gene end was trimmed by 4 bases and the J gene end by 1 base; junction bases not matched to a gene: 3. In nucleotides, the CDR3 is TGTGCCAGCAGCGAGGGACAGGGGGTAACTAATGAAAAACTGTTTTTT. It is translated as CASSEGQGVTNEKLFF.

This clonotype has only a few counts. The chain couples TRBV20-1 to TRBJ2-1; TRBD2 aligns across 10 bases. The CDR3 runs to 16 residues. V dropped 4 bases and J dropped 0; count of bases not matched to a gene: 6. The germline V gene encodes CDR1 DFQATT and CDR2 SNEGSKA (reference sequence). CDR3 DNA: TGCAGTGCTAATCTAGCGGGAGCCAGCTCCTACAATGAGCAGTTCTTC. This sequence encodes CSANLAGASSYNEQFF.

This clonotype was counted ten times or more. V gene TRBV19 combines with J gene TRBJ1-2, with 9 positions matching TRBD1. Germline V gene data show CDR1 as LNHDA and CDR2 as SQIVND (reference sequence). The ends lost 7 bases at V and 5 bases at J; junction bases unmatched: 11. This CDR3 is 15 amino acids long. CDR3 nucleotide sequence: TGTGCCAGTACCTCCGCCGGGACAGGGAGGTATGGCTACACCTTC. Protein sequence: CASTSAGTGRYGYTF.

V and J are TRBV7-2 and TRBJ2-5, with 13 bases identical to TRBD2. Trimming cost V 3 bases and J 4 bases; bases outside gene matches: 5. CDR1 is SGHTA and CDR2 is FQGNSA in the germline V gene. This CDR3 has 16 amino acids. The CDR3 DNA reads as TGTGCCAGCAGCTTCACTAGCGGGGGGGCCTCAGAGACCCAGTACTTC. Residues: CASSFTSGGASETQYF. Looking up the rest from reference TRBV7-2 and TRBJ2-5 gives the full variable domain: GAGVSQSPSNKVTEKGKDVELRCDPISGHTALYWYRQSLGQGLEFLIYFQGNSAPDKSGLPSDRFSAERTGGSVSTLTIQRTQQEDSAVYLCASSFTSGGASETQYFGPGTRLLVL.

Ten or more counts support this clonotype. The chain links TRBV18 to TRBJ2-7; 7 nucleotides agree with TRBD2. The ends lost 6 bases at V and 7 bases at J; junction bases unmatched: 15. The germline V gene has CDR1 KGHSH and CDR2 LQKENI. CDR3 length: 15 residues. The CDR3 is CASSTTGGAEGEQYF. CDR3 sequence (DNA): TGTGCCAGCTCTACCACGGGAGGAGCTGAGGGGGAGCAGTACTTC.

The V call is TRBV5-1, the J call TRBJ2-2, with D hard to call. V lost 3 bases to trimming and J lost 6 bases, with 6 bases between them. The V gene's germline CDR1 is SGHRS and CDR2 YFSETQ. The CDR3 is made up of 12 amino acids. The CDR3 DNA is TGCGCCAGCAGCTCGCCCCCCGGGGAGCTGTTTTTT. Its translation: CASSSPPGELFF.

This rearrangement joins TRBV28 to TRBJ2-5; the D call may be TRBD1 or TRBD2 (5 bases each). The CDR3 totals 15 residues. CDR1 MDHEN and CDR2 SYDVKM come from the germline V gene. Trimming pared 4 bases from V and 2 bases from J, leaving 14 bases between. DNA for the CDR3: TGTGCCAGCAGTTCACCTGGGACGGATCAAGAGACCCAGTACTTC. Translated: CASSSPGTDQETQYF.

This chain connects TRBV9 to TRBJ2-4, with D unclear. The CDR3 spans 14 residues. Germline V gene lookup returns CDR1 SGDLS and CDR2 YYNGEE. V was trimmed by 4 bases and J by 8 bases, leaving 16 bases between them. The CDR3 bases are TGTGCCAGCAGCCCATGGAAATCTTGGGACATTCAGTACTTC. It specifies CASSPWKSWDIQYF.

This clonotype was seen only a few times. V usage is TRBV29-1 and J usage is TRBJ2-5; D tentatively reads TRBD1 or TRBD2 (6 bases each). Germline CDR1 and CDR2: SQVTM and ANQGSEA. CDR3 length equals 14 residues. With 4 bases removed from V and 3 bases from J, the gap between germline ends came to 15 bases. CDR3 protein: CSVGGAGFEETQYF. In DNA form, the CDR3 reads TGCAGCGTTGGGGGGGCAGGGTTTGAAGAGACCCAGTACTTC.

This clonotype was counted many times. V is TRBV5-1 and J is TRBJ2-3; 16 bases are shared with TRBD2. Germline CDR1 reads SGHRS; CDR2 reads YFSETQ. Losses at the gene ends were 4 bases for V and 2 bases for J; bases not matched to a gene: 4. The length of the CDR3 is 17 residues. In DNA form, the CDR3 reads TGCGCCAGCAGCAGAGGGACTAGCGGGGGGGCCACAGATACGCAGTATTTT. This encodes CASSRGTSGGATDTQYF.

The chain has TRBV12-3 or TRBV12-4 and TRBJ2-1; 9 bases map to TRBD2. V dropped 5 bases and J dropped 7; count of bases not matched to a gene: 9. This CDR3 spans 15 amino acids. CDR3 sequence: CASSRSGGFNNEQFF. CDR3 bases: TGTGCCAGCAGTCGTAGCGGGGGTTTCAATAATGAGCAGTTCTTC.

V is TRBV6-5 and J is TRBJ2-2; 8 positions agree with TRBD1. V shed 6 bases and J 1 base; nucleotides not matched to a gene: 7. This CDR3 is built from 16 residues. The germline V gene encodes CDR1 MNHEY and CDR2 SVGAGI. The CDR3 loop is CASRPVGTGNTGELFF. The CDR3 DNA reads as TGTGCCAGCAGACCCGTGGGGACAGGGAACACCGGGGAGCTGTTTTTT.